The clone carrying this T cell receptor (beta chain) was found many times. Its matching antigen is unknown. Read data end 3 residues before the CDR3 end; the end is taken from the germline J gene. This entry belongs to a study of T cell clonality in common variable immunodeficiency. Findings and limits, study-wide: TCRbeta clonality was increased in CVID versus healthy controls. Common variable immunodeficiency TCR beta sequences reportedly had fewer deletions and N-nucleotide insertions.

TCRdb's table, derived via immunoSEQ multiplex PCR, lists solely in-frame clones and lacks some. The sample has 15,000 to 20,000 clones, none seen only once. Losses at the gene ends were 0 bases for V and 2 bases for J; bases not matched to a gene: 5. Germline V gene data show CDR1 as SGHRS and CDR2 as YFSETQ. The length of the CDR3 is 16 residues. The sequencing input was peripheral blood mononuclear cells. This TCR was sampled from a human donor with common variable immunodeficiency. The gene calls are TRBV5-1 and TRBJ2-5, with 9 nucleotides matching TRBD1. The part of the CDR3 DNA that was read is TGCGCCAGCAGCTTGGGGGGGACAGGGCAACAAGAGACC. Residues: CASSLGGTGQQET. The whole CDR3 is CASSLGGTGQQETQYF. Combining the CDR3 with reference TRBV5-1 and TRBJ2-5 gives the whole variable domain KAGVTQTPRYLIKTRGQQVTLSCSPISGHRSVSWYQQTPGQGLQFLFEYFSETQRNKGNFPGRFSGRQFSNSRSEMNVSTLELGDSALYLCASSLGGTGQQETQYFGPGTRLLVL.